Presented here are 13 T cell receptor beta chains from one specimen sequenced in a study of blood T cells in healthy people across ages. Then a second PCR, running about 6 to 11 cycles, was carried out with a sample-barcoded 5' primer and a J-beta primer mix. TCRdb reprocessed the 5' RACE reads with MiXCR, giving one entry per CDR3 protein. The sample carries hundreds of thousands of distinct CDR3 sequences, over 25% recorded once. This same sample was also taken into another study, of T cells of mothers and their children.

The sample comprised blood. The receptors derive from a boy aged 2 to 10 in good health.

This clonotype was observed a few times. The gene calls are TRBV20-1 and TRBJ1-2; no definite D call. This CDR3 comprises 13 residues. Trimming left V 1 base short and J 4 bases short, with 10 bases between. Per germline, CDR1 DFQATT and CDR2 SNEGSKA (reference sequence). CDR3 amino acids: CSARGSQSYGYTF. The CDR3, as DNA: TGCAGTGCTAGAGGGTCCCAGAGCTATGGCTACACCTTC.

This clonotype was observed a single time. V is TRBV25-1 and J is TRBJ1-2; D gene unclear. V lost 0 bases, J lost 5 bases, and 7 bases lay in between. This CDR3 spans 13 amino acids. In germline, CDR1 is MGHDK, CDR2 SYGVNS. CDR3 coding DNA: TGTGCCAGCAGTGAATATCGGGAGTATGGCTACACCTTC. Amino acids: CASSEYREYGYTF.

The chain links TRBV2 to TRBJ2-1; 7 bases fit TRBD1. V was pared by 4 bases and J by 0 bases, with 12 bases of the junction left unmatched. Germline V lookup: CDR1 SNHLY, CDR2 FYNNEI. The CDR3 is 18 residues long. The CDR3 coding sequence is TGTGCCAGCAGTGCTTCCCAAGGCGACAGGGACTCCTACAATGAGCAGTTCTTC. Translated, it gives CASSASQGDRDSYNEQFF. Combining the CDR3 with reference TRBV2 and TRBJ2-1 gives the whole variable domain EPEVTQTPSHQVTQMGQEVILRCVPISNHLYFYWYRQILGQKVEFLVSFYNNEISEKSEIFDDQFSVERPDGSNFTLKIRSTKLEDSAMYFCASSASQGDRDSYNEQFFGPGTRLTVL.

This clonotype has a handful of counts. The rearrangement links TRBV10-3 to TRBJ2-2, with 7 bases fitting TRBD1. Germline assignment: CDR1 ENHRY and CDR2 SYGVKD. V was clipped by 2 bases and J by 0 bases; unmatched bases: 3. The CDR3 sequence is 16 residues long. Here the CDR3 reads CAISETGTANTGELFF. For the CDR3, the DNA is TGTGCCATCAGTGAGACCGGGACAGCGAACACCGGGGAGCTGTTTTTT.

The rearrangement uses TRBV19 and TRBJ2-5, with 8 bases fitting TRBD1. With 5 bases clipped from V and 2 bases from J, the junction kept 4 bases outside the gene matches. The CDR3 loop spans 14 amino acids. The germline gives CDR1 LNHDA, CDR2 SQIVND (reference sequence). CDR3 coding DNA: TGTGCCAGTAGTCTCAGGGACAGGCAAGAGACCCAGTACTTC. This codes for CASSLRDRQETQYF. The full variable domain, completed using reference TRBV19 and TRBJ2-5, is DGGITQSPKYLFRKEGQNVTLSCEQNLNHDAMYWYRQDPGQGLRLIYYSQIVNDFQKGDIAEGYSVSREKKESFPLTVTSAQKNPTAFYLCASSLRDRQETQYFGPGTRLLVL.

The V call is TRBV3-1, the J call TRBJ2-5; D is unclear. The CDR3 contains 14 residues. Germline V gives CDR1 LGHDT, CDR2 YNNKEL (reference sequence). V shed 2 bases and J shed 5 bases, with 12 bases lying between them. This CDR3 reads CASSQSLRRETQYF. In DNA, the CDR3 is TGTGCCAGCAGCCAATCGTTAAGAAGGGAGACCCAGTACTTC.

This clonotype has a handful of counts. The chain joins TRBV9 to TRBJ2-3; D gene unclear. Germline V gene sequence: CDR1 SGDLS, CDR2 YYNGEE. Deletions cut 4 bases from V and 3 bases from J, with 12 bases between. This CDR3 spans 14 amino acids. The CDR3 loop is CASSSKLGTDTQYF. DNA of the CDR3: TGTGCCAGCAGCTCTAAGTTGGGGACAGATACGCAGTATTTT. The variable domain in full, with the rest retrieved from reference TRBV9 and TRBJ2-3, is DSGVTQTPKHLITATGQRVTLRCSPRSGDLSVYWYQQSLDQGLQFLIQYYNGEERAKGNILERFSAQQFPDLHSELNLSSLELGDSALYFCASSSKLGTDTQYFGPGTRLTVL.

This clonotype was counted between two and nine times. The gene calls are TRBV10-3 and TRBJ1-4; D is undetermined. Germline CDR1 reads ENHRY; CDR2 reads SYGVKD. The CDR3 covers 13 residues. V was clipped by 3 bases and J by 8 bases, with 10 bases between them. The DNA of the CDR3 is TGTGCCATCAGTGAAATAGGCCCCGAAAAACTGTTTTTT. Translated: CAISEIGPEKLFF.

This clonotype was picked up a small number of times. The chain couples TRBV4-1 to TRBJ1-5; 7 positions match TRBD1. Germline lookup yields CDR1 MGHRA and CDR2 YSYEKL. The CDR3 contains 16 residues. After removal of 1 base from V and 0 bases from J, the junction contained 3 bases not matched to a gene. This CDR3 reads CASSQGNRGSNQPQHF. The CDR3 DNA reads TGCGCCAGCAGCCAAGGGAACAGGGGTAGCAATCAGCCCCAGCATTTT.

CDR3 sequence reads: CASSPLLSGTGTYEQYF. The CDR3 DNA reads TGTGCCAGCAGCCCCTTGCTCTCAGGGACTGGAACCTACGAGCAGTACTTC. The V and J genes are TRBV12-3 or TRBV12-4 and TRBJ2-7; D possibly corresponds to TRBD2 (6 bases). The CDR3 sequence is 17 residues long. The germline V and J ends were trimmed by 6 bases and 2 bases, with 23 bases remaining between them.

There are a few counts of this clonotype. The chain links TRBV6-5 to TRBJ2-2; possibly TRBD1 or TRBD2 for D (5 bases each). The germline CDR1 and CDR2 sequences are MNHEY and SVGAGI. The CDR3 totals 14 residues. Between the trimmed V and J ends, which lost 6 bases and 4 bases, there was a span of 12 bases. The CDR3 DNA is TGTGCCAGCAGCCGGGACCGATTCACCGGGGAGCTGTTTTTT. Its translation is CASSRDRFTGELFF.

The rearrangement joins TRBV29-1 to TRBJ2-1, with 7 bases matching TRBD2. The J call is uncertain, as TRBJ2-5 better fits the DNA end. This CDR3 region has 14 residues. Germline V gene data show CDR1 as SQVTM and CDR2 as ANQGSEA. The CDR3 region is CSVEGVAGAETQYF. Here the CDR3 DNA reads TGCAGCGTTGAAGGGGTGGCGGGAGCGGAGACCCAGTACTTC.

This clonotype was recorded at least ten times. The rearrangement uses TRBV11-2 and TRBJ2-5, with D possibly TRBD2 on 5 matching bases. V dropped 5 bases and J dropped 4 bases, with 14 bases sitting between them. The CDR3 loop spans 14 amino acids. Germline CDR1 is SGHAT and CDR2 is FQNNGV. Here the CDR3 DNA reads TGTGCCAGCAGCCCGGACTTGTTTTTAGAGACCCAGTACTTC. This gives the protein CASSPDLFLETQYF.